This record looks at one T cell receptor (beta chain) sequence and its context. Original analysis: How many nucleated cells were present was estimated from reference gene primer amplification. Measured with immunoSEQ multiplex PCR; TCRdb has only the in-frame clones, and not every one. That table is the source of V, J and clone size, and D and trimming were worked out from the DNA. The sample consists of around 500,000 clones, less than 90% of them appearing once. This sample is part of a study of blood T cell repertoires in COVID-19. Study-wide context: COVID-19 samples collected from the United States, Italy and Spain covered acute and convalescent phases.

Allocation to cohorts depended on clinical history reported by the participants. Cohort 3 recovery required two negative PCRs, clearance, or symptom resolution. Trimming removed 0 bases from V and 4 bases from J, with 12 bases in between. Germline loops: CDR1 SGHDN, CDR2 FVKESK. The CDR3 length is 15 residues. The source of this sequence is an older woman who had recovered from COVID-19. Sample: PBMCs or T cells enriched from blood (not recorded which). The J gene is TRBJ1-1, the V gene TRBV14; a possible D gene is TRBD1 (5 bases). CDR3 protein: CASSQDPGMITEAFF. The CDR3 bases are TGTGCCAGCAGCCAAGATCCAGGGATGATCACTGAAGCTTTCTTT.